Ten or more counts support the clone carrying this T cell receptor (beta chain). Antigen: not known. The sample belongs to a study of T-cell reconstitution after alpha-beta-depleted transplantation in children. General study results and limits: Surviving recipient T cells and thymic progenitors accounted for the high day-60 TCRbeta diversity observed in some patients. One year post-transplant, T-cell counts and diversity were largely derived from T cells produced anew. The study reportedly traced alpha-beta T cells about two months after transplant to several hundred expanded graft clones.

The library targeted TCRbeta and was prepared with unique molecular identifiers. TCRdb analysed the PCR reads with MiXCR anew, one entry per CDR3 protein. The table lists 200,000 to 300,000 distinct CDR3 sequences, about 23% of them singletons. This sample comprised PBMCs, obtained before TCRalphabeta/CD19-depleted stem cell transplant. This receptor was taken from a girl aged 2 to 9 with Fanconi anemia, due to receive a stem cell transplant.

The CDR3 coding sequence is TGTGCCAGCAGCTTGGTGACCGCAGATACGCAGTATTTT. It is translated as CASSLVTADTQYF. V gene TRBV7-2 combines with J gene TRBJ2-3; the D is unclear. The CDR3 loop spans 13 amino acids. CDR1 and CDR2 from the germline V gene are SGHTA and FQGNSA. V shed 3 bases and J shed 4 bases, with 8 bases lying between them.